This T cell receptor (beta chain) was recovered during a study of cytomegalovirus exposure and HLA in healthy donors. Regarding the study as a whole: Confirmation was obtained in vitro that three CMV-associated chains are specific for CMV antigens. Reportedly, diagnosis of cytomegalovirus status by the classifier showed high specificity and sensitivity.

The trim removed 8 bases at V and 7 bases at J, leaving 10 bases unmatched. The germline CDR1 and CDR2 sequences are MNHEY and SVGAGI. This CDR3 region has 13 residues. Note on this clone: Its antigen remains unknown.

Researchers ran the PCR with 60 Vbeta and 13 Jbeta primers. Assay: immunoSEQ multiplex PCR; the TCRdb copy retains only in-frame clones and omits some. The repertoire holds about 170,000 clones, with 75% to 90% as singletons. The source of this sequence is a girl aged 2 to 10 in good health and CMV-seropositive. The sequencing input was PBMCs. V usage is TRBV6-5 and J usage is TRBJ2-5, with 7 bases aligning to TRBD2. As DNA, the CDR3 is TGTGCCAGCCGATCACCGGGGGAGGGGACCCAGTACTTC. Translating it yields CASRSPGEGTQYF.